The entry below describes one TCR beta chain. Specified treatment: oral pan-JAK inhibitor, 5-10 mg twice daily. Following extraction, RNA underwent reverse transcription to cDNA, which served as the sequencing template. The table came from immunoSEQ multiplex PCR; TCRdb's copy has only in-frame clones and leaves some out. The sample lists more than 95,000 clones, over 55% seen once, with around 5.7% in the top ten. This CDR3 is built from 14 residues. With 0 bases removed from V and 1 base from J, the gap between germline ends came to 7 bases. From germline, CDR1 is MNHEY and CDR2 SVGAGI. The data originate from a study of CD8+ T cells in alopecia areata. Study overall: Treated patients took oral tofacitinib at 5 to 10 mg twice daily.

This sequence joins TRBV6-5 and TRBJ2-7, with unresolved D. Sample: CD4+ T cells sorted from blood, taken at week 4, from a patient treated with tofacitinib. The sequence was collected from a human donor with alopecia areata. The CDR3 region has the DNA TGTGCCAGCAGTTACTCAGGGCTGTCCTACGAGCAGTACTTC. Translated, it gives CASSYSGLSYEQYF.